The 6 T cell receptor beta chains reported below all come from one sample, sequenced in a study of cytomegalovirus exposure and HLA in healthy donors. Use of 60 Vbeta and 13 Jbeta primers characterized the PCR. TCRdb keeps only in-frame clones here, not all; method: immunoSEQ multiplex PCR. The repertoire holds approximately 100,000 clones, with under 85% as singletons. Sequencing was done on a sample of PBMCs. The receptors originated from a woman between 40 and 55 years old in good health and CMV-seronegative.

This sequence joins TRBV7-2 and TRBJ1-5; TRBD1 is a possible D gene (5 bases). V was clipped by 4 bases and J by 5 bases, with 9 bases between them. Germline lookup yields CDR1 SGHTA and CDR2 FQGNSA. The CDR3 length is 13 residues. CDR3 bases: TGTGCCAGCAGCTACGGGGGATATCAGCCCCAGCATTTT. Translation gives CASSYGGYQPQHF.

This clone was detected once. The chain employs TRBV5-1 and TRBJ1-4, with no clear D. This CDR3 is built from 14 residues. CDR1 is SGHRS and CDR2 is YFSETQ in the germline V gene. Trimming stripped 3 bases from V and 7 bases from J, with 13 bases between. The CDR3 loop is CASSSSGSGEKLFF. CDR3 DNA: TGCGCCAGCAGCTCGTCTGGGTCAGGTGAAAAACTGTTTTTT. The full variable domain, rest sourced from reference TRBV5-1 and TRBJ1-4, is KAGVTQTPRYLIKTRGQQVTLSCSPISGHRSVSWYQQTPGQGLQFLFEYFSETQRNKGNFPGRFSGRQFSNSRSEMNVSTLELGDSALYLCASSSSGSGEKLFFGSGTQLSVL.

The V gene is TRBV6-5, the J gene TRBJ2-7; 7 bases are a match to TRBD2. The germline V gene encodes CDR1 MNHEY and CDR2 SVGAGI. V gave up 5 bases and J gave up 5 bases; unmatched junction bases: 9. The CDR3 is made up of 14 amino acids. The CDR3 loop reads CASSEGRESDEQYF. Here the CDR3 DNA reads TGTGCCAGCAGTGAAGGGCGGGAGAGCGACGAGCAGTACTTC.

The chain employs TRBV4-1 and TRBJ2-2; tentative D call: TRBD2 (5 bases). The CDR3 is 16 residues long. The V end was cut by 3 bases, the J end by 1 base, with 12 bases between. Germline lookup yields CDR1 MGHRA and CDR2 YSYEKL. CDR3 residues: CASSHDGRENTGELFF. CDR3 DNA sequence: TGCGCCAGCAGCCACGACGGACGGGAGAACACCGGGGAGCTGTTTTTT.

As DNA, the CDR3 is TGTGCCAGCAGGCGATTCCGGGACAGGGTCACTGAAGCTTTCTTT. It encodes CASRRFRDRVTEAFF. The chain carries TRBV28 and TRBJ1-1; 9 bases are shared with TRBD1. This CDR3 contains 15 residues. CDR1 and CDR2 (germline): MDHEN, SYDVKM. V was pared by 6 bases and J by 4 bases, with 9 bases of the junction left unmatched.

The sample holds a few counts of this clone. CDR3 DNA: TGTGCCAGCGGGGGGACAGGGGGCCAAGAGACCCAGTACTTC. Its protein product is CASGGTGGQETQYF. This rearrangement joins TRBV2 to TRBJ2-5, with 11 bases matching TRBD1. The CDR3 contains 14 residues. CDR1 and CDR2 from the germline V gene are SNHLY and FYNNEI. The trim removed 8 bases at V and 1 base at J, leaving 3 bases unmatched.